This TCR beta chain was identified in a study of T cells after somatic rescue of genetic block. CDR3 length equals 15 residues. The germline V gene has CDR1 MDHEN and CDR2 SYDVKM. V shed 1 base and J shed 11 bases, with 18 bases lying between them. The data were produced by immunoSEQ multiplex PCR, yet TCRdb's version contains in-frame clones alone and is incomplete. Of roughly 67,000 clones in the sample, around 92% were seen once. The clonotype originates from a man aged 40-49 years. The chain recombines TRBV28 with TRBJ1-5; no firm D call. Sequencing was performed on peripheral blood mononuclear cells (PBMCs). CDR3 region: CASSLLPPAGPAQHF. In DNA, the CDR3 is TGTGCCAGCAGTTTATTACCCCCGGCGGGCCCGGCCCAGCATTTT.